This TCR beta chain was profiled in a study of monozygotic twins with inflammatory bowel disease. Study outcomes and limitations: Evidence failed to back one strong IBD-linked signal or clonotype. Healthy co-twins, by inverse Simpson, had higher TCRbeta diversity than their siblings with IBD.

Blood samples of about 2.5 ml were drawn from every donor. Germline values: CDR1 MNHEY, CDR2 SMNVEV (reference sequence). There are 14 residues in the CDR3. As concerns this clonotype: What it recognizes is unknown.

UMIs with a 6-nucleotide sample barcode were added by template switching. TCRdb reprocessed the 5' RACE reads and reports one entry per CDR3 protein, with no DNA. The listing contains 160,000 or so distinct CDR3 sequences. This clonotype was obtained from a human donor with ulcerative colitis or Crohn's disease, or a healthy co-twin of an affected twin (not recorded which). Material for sequencing was blood. V and J are TRBV27 and TRBJ2-5; checking the TCRdb D call of TRBD2 is not possible without DNA. The CDR3 here is CASSFRLAGGPHIF.